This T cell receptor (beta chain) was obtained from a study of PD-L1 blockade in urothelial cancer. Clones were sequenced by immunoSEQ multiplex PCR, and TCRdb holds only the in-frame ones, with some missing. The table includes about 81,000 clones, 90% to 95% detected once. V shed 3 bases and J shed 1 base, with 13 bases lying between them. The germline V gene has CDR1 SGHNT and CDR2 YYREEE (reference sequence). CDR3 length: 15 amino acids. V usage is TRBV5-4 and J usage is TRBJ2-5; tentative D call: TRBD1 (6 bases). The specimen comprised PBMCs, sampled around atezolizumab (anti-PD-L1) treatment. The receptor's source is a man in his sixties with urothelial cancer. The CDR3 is CASSSYRDTQETQYF. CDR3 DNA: TGTGCCAGCAGCTCTTACCGGGACACCCAAGAGACCCAGTACTTC.